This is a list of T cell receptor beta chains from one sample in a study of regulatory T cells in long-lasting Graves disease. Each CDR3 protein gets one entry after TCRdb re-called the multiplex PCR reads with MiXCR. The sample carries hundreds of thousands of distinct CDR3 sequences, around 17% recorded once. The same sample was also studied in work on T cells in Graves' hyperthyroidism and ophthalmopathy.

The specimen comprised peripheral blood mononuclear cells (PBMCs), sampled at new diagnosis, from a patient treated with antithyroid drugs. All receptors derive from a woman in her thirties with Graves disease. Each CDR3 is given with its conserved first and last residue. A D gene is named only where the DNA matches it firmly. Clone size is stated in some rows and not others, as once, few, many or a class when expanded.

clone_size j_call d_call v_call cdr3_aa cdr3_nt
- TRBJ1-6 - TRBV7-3 CASSLSNSFNSPLHF TGTGCCAGCAGCTTATCGAACAGCTTTAATTCACCCCTCCACTTT
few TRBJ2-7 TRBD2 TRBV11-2 CASNLFGGASYEQYF TGTGCCAGCAACTTATTCGGGGGGGCGTCATACGAGCAGTACTTC
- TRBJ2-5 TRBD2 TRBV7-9 CASTGASGTQETQYF TGTGCCAGCACCGGAGCTAGCGGGACGCAAGAGACCCAGTACTTC
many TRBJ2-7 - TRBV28 CASSLWGGTSYEQYF TGTGCCAGCAGTTTGTGGGGGGGCACCTCCTACGAGCAGTACTTC
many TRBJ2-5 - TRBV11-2 CASSLESALLTQYF TGTGCCAGCAGCTTAGAATCGGCTTTGTTGACCCAGTACTTC
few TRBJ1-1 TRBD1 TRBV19 CASSPQTGGTEAFF TGTGCCAGTAGTCCCCAGACAGGGGGCACTGAAGCTTTCTTT
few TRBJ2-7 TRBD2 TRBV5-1 CASSQAPTSGNYEQYF TGCGCCAGCAGTCAGGCCCCGACTAGCGGGAACTACGAGCAGTACTTC
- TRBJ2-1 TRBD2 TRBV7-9 CASILGGVNEQFF TGTGCCAGCATTCTGGGGGGGGTCAATGAGCAGTTCTTC
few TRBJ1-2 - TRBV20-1 CSARAQGWGGYTF TGCAGTGCTAGAGCACAGGGTTGGGGTGGCTACACCTTC
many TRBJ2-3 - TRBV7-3 CASSSGKGLHTDTQYF TGTGCCAGCAGCTCCGGGAAGGGATTGCACACAGATACGCAGTATTTT
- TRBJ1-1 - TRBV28 CASSSSDTEAFF TGTGCCAGCAGTTCAAGTGACACTGAAGCTTTCTTT
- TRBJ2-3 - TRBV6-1 CASSRQGVGADTQYF TGTGCCAGCAGTCGCCAAGGGGTGGGGGCAGATACGCAGTATTTT
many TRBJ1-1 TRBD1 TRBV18 CASSPQEGGSAEAFF TGTGCCAGCTCACCGCAGGAAGGGGGCTCGGCTGAAGCTTTCTTT
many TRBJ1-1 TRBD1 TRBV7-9 CASSVQGQNTEAFF TGTGCCAGCAGCGTACAGGGGCAGAACACTGAAGCTTTCTTT
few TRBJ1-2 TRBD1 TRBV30 CAWSGTVSYGYTF TGTGCCTGGAGCGGGACAGTCTCGTATGGCTACACCTTC
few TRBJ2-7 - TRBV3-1 CASSQGPSPTYEQYF TGTGCCAGCAGCCAAGGTCCTAGCCCTACCTACGAGCAGTACTTC
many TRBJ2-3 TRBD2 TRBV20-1 CSARDRLAGGPDTQYF TGCAGTGCTAGAGATCGACTAGCGGGAGGGCCAGATACGCAGTATTTT
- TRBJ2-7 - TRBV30 CAWRQTGGSYEQYF TGTGCCTGGAGGCAGACAGGAGGCTCCTACGAGCAGTACTTC
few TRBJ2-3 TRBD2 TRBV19 CATNTGLAGVDTQYF TGTGCCACCAATACGGGACTAGCGGGAGTGGATACGCAGTATTTT
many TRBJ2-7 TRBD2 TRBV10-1 CASSGGTTPHEQYF TGCGCCAGCAGTGGGGGGACTACTCCCCACGAGCAGTACTTC
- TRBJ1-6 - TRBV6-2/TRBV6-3 CASSYVGNSPLHF TGTGCCAGCAGTTACGTGGGAAATTCACCCCTCCACTTT
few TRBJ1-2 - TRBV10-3 CAIWQGGGFNGYTF TGTGCCATCTGGCAGGGCGGAGGGTTTAATGGCTACACCTTC
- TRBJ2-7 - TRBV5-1 CASSWGTASGGEQYF TGCGCCAGCAGCTGGGGGACAGCTAGTGGAGGGGAGCAGTACTTC
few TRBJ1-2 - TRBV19 CASRPTSGHGYTF TGTGCCAGTAGGCCAACGAGTGGCCATGGCTACACCTTC
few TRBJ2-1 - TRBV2 CASSELGVEQFF TGTGCCAGCAGTGAATTAGGTGTAGAGCAGTTCTTC
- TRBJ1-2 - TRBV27 CASRSDGHYGYTF TGTGCCAGCAGATCGGATGGGCACTATGGCTACACCTTC
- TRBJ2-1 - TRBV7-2 CASSLGSRVVRNEQFF TGTGCCAGCAGCTTAGGGTCGCGGGTGGTGCGGAATGAGCAGTTCTTC
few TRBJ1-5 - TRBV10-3 CAISENNQPQHF TGTGCCATCAGTGAGAACAATCAGCCCCAGCATTTT
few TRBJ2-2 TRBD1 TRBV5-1 CAGGTGDTGELFF TGCGCCGGAGGGACAGGGGACACCGGGGAGCTGTTTTTT
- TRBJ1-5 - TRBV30 CAWSGGNSNQPQHF TGTGCCTGGAGTGGCGGCAATAGCAATCAGCCCCAGCATTTT
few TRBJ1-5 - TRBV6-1 CASTILGSGVQPQHF TGTGCCAGCACTATCCTAGGGAGCGGGGTTCAGCCCCAGCATTTT
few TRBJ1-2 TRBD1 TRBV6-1 CASRAQGAANYGYTF TGTGCCAGCAGAGCGCAGGGGGCGGCTAACTATGGCTACACCTTC
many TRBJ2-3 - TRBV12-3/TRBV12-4 CASSPTGHSTDTQYF TGTGCCAGCAGCCCCACTGGGCATAGCACAGATACGCAGTATTTT